Following are 15 T cell receptor beta chains from one sample sequenced in a study of CD8+CD57+ T cells in acquired aplastic anemia. Sequencing was done on patients that had shown CD8+CD57+ cell expansion by flow cytometry. According to the study, genomic DNA was the template for TCR beta VDJ and CDR3 profiling. Using its own MiXCR run on the reads, TCRdb lists one record per CDR3 protein. The sample lists around 430,000 distinct CDR3 sequences, 25% to 40% occurring once. What was sequenced was sorted CD4+, CD8+, or CD8+CD57+ T cells (not recorded which) from PBMCs. These receptors came from a human donor with aplastic anemia.

The chain couples TRBV20-1 to TRBJ1-5; no firm D call. V shed 1 base and J shed 0 bases, with 10 bases lying between them. Germline V gene data show CDR1 as DFQATT and CDR2 as SNEGSKA (reference sequence). The CDR3 is 15 amino acids. The DNA of the CDR3 is TGCAGTGCTAGAGCAAGTAGTTATAGCAATCAGCCCCAGCATTTT. Its translation is CSARASSYSNQPQHF.

This clonotype appeared a few times. A much larger clone differs from this one at a single base, so this may be a read error. The V call is TRBV10-2, the J call TRBJ2-7; D tentatively fits TRBD1 or TRBD2 (6 bases each). CDR3 size: 13 residues. Germline-derived CDR1 and CDR2 are WSHSY and SAAADI. The CDR3: CVSRNRGPYEQYF. The CDR3, as DNA: TGCGTCAGCAGAAATCGGGGGCCCTACGAGCAGTACTTC.

The rearrangement joins TRBV25-1 to TRBJ2-6; 7 bases agree with TRBD2. CDR3 length: 17 residues. V gave up 8 bases and J gave up 3 bases; unmatched junction bases: 13. CDR1 is MGHDK, CDR2 SYGVNS, per germline. The DNA for the CDR3 is TGTGCCAGCTCCCAGGAGCGGGGATGGAGTGGGGCCAACGTCCTGACTTTC. Its translation is CASSQERGWSGANVLTF. Full variable domain (outside the CDR3, taken from reference TRBV25-1 and TRBJ2-6): EADIYQTPRYLVIGTGKKITLECSQTMGHDKMYWYQQDPGMELHLIHYSYGVNSTEKGDLSSESTVSRIRTEHFPLTLESARPSHTSQYLCASSQERGWSGANVLTFGAGSRLTVL.

Comments on this clonotype: One end of the junction is discordant with germline, which a read error may explain. The chain employs TRBV24-1 and TRBJ2-1, with TRBD1 identical over 11 bases. Germline loops: CDR1 KGHDR, CDR2 SFDVKD. This CDR3 has 16 amino acids. In DNA, the CDR3 is TGTGCCACCAGTGACTACGGACAGGGGGCCTACAATGAGCAGTCCTTC. Translation gives CATSDYGQGAYNEQSF.

The chain couples TRBV20-1 to TRBJ2-7, with TRBD1 matching 10 bases. The CDR3 length is 14 residues. Germline CDR1 reads DFQATT; CDR2 reads SNEGSKA (reference sequence). Trimming at V came to 6 bases and at J to 4 bases, leaving 9 bases not matched to a gene. CDR3 region: CSAPGQGRPYEQYF. CDR3 DNA: TGCAGTGCGCCGGGACAGGGGCGGCCATACGAGCAGTACTTC.

This clonotype occurred many times. The J gene is TRBJ2-3, the V gene TRBV9, with 9 bases matching TRBD2. Trimming cost V 3 bases and J 4 bases; bases outside gene matches: 6. The CDR3 has 15 amino acids. Germline V gene data show CDR1 as SGDLS and CDR2 as YYNGEE. CDR3 in amino acids: CASSAGLALSDTQYF. In nucleotides, the CDR3 is TGTGCCAGCAGCGCCGGACTAGCGTTGTCAGATACGCAGTATTTT.

This clonotype was recorded at least ten times. The gene calls are TRBV5-1 and TRBJ2-7; the D gene could be TRBD1 or TRBD2 (5 bases each). The CDR3 runs to 15 residues. Germline V gene data show CDR1 as SGHRS and CDR2 as YFSETQ. Trimming pared 0 bases from V and 7 bases from J, leaving 17 bases between. The chain's CDR3 is CASSLGQGQRREQYF. The CDR3 DNA is TGCGCCAGCAGCTTGGGGCAGGGCCAGAGGAGGGAGCAGTACTTC.

A few counts support this clonotype. The chain couples TRBV19 to TRBJ2-7; D possibly corresponds to TRBD2 (6 bases). The germline gives CDR1 LNHDA, CDR2 SQIVND (reference sequence). This CDR3 has 16 residues. Trimming removed 4 bases from V and 1 base from J, with 17 bases in between. CDR3 nucleotide sequence: TGTGCCAGTAGTAATATACGGCGGGAAGGTTCCTACGAGCAGTACTTC. Its protein product is CASSNIRREGSYEQYF.

In this sample, this clonotype turned up many times. The gene calls are TRBV7-9 and TRBJ1-4, with D possibly TRBD1 on 6 matching bases. V shed 1 base and J shed 8 bases, with 8 bases lying between them. Germline CDR1 and CDR2: SEHNR and FQNEAQ (reference sequence). The CDR3 spans 13 residues. DNA of the CDR3: TGTGCCAGCAGCTTAGTCGGGACAGAAAAACTGTTTTTT. It codes for CASSLVGTEKLFF.

The rearrangement uses TRBV7-2 and TRBJ2-1; 8 bases are shared with TRBD2. This CDR3 has 15 residues. Looked up from germline, CDR1 is SGHTA and CDR2 is FQGNSA. The junction had 4 bases not matched to a gene; V was cut back by 6 bases and J by 0 bases. This CDR3 is CASRSSGSSYNEQFF. The CDR3 nucleotides are TGTGCCAGCAGATCAAGCGGGAGCTCCTACAATGAGCAGTTCTTC.

The chain combines TRBV10-2 with TRBJ1-2; D may be TRBD1 (5 bases). The germline V gene has CDR1 WSHSY and CDR2 SAAADI. This CDR3 comprises 14 residues. Trimming removed 4 bases from V and 10 bases from J, with 19 bases in between. The CDR3 DNA follows: TGCGCCAGCAGTGGGGCACAGGCCGCTCGCGACTACACCTTC. It encodes CASSGAQAARDYTF.

The chain links TRBV30 to TRBJ2-7, with a weak D call TRBD1 (6 bases). Trimming pared 4 bases from V and 7 bases from J, leaving 14 bases between. Germline values: CDR1 GTSNPN, CDR2 SVGIG (reference sequence). The CDR3 runs 12 residues. CDR3 in DNA: TGTGCCTGGACCACAGGGTCCTTGGAGCAGTACTTC. Protein product: CAWTTGSLEQYF.

Many counts were recorded for this clonotype. This chain links TRBV2 with TRBJ2-1; D might be TRBD1 or TRBD2, each matching 6 bases. V was pared by 5 bases and J by 8 bases, with 16 bases between. The CDR3 covers 14 residues. Per germline, CDR1 SNHLY and CDR2 FYNNEI. This chain's CDR3 is CASSRGVPSDEQFF. In DNA form, the CDR3 reads TGTGCCAGCAGTAGGGGGGTACCCTCCGATGAGCAGTTCTTC.

In this sample, this clonotype turned up a few times. A much larger clone differs from this one at a single base, so this may be a read error. V usage is TRBV10-3 and J usage is TRBJ2-3; D is perhaps TRBD1 (6 bases). Germline CDR1 is ENHRY and CDR2 is SYGVKD. Trimming pared 4 bases from V and 4 bases from J, leaving 15 bases between. The CDR3 sequence is 15 residues long. The CDR3 region is CAISGIRDKADTQYF. The CDR3 DNA follows: TGTGCCATCAGTGGTATCCGGGACAAAGCAGATACGCAGTATTTT.

This clonotype was counted at least ten times. This sequence joins TRBV7-8 and TRBJ2-1; D is perhaps TRBD2 (5 bases). The CDR3 extends over 11 amino acids. Trimming pared 3 bases from V and 8 bases from J, leaving 5 bases between. In germline, CDR1 is SGHVS, CDR2 FQNEAQ. The CDR3 here is CASSLGDEQFF. DNA of the CDR3: TGTGCCAGCAGCTTGGGAGATGAGCAGTTCTTC.